This is a list of T cell receptor beta chains from one sample in a study of blood T cell repertoires in COVID-19. Assay used: immunoSEQ multiplex PCR; TCRdb lists only in-frame clones, some missing. Among 270,000 or so clones listed, 83% were seen once. Sequencing input: peripheral blood. The receptors shown here come from a woman aged 50 to 60 who had recovered from COVID-19. The CDR3 runs from the conserved cysteine through the conserved F or W. Fields, in order: J gene, clone size, D gene, V gene, CDR3 DNA, CDR3 protein. The D gene is left open where the match is weak. Where a row states a size, it is once, few, many or the class of an expanded clone; other rows omit it.

>TRBJ2-7|.|.|TRBV15
TGTGCCACCAGCAGAGATTTCGGGTACGAGCAGTACTTC
CATSRDFGYEQYF
>TRBJ1-2|.|TRBD1|TRBV6-4
TGTGCCAGCAGTGACCTGGGGGGACAGGGCCGGAGCTACACCTTC
CASSDLGGQGRSYTF
>TRBJ2-3|.|.|TRBV6-5
TGTGCCAGCAAGGGACTCCAATCTAGCACAGATACGCAGTATTTT
CASKGLQSSTDTQYF
>TRBJ2-5|.|.|TRBV5-1
TGCGCCAGCCGCGCCGGCGGGCCGTACCAAGAGACCCAGTACTTC
CASRAGGPYQETQYF
>TRBJ2-1|.|TRBD2|TRBV19
TGTGCCAGTAGTATGGGGCCAGGGGCGGGGGGGGAGCAGTTCTTC
CASSMGPGAGGEQFF
>TRBJ1-5|.|.|TRBV28
TGTGCCAGCAGTTTGCAAGCCATTCAGCCCCAGCATTTT
CASSLQAIQPQHF
>TRBJ2-5|.|TRBD1|TRBV12-5
TGTGCTAGTGGTTTGGACCCTATCGGGACAGGGAGAGAGACCCAGTACTTC
CASGLDPIGTGRETQYF
>TRBJ2-7|.|TRBD2|TRBV7-7
TGTGCCAGCAGCTTAGGAAGCGGGGGGGCCTACGAGCAGTACTTC
CASSLGSGGAYEQYF
>TRBJ1-2|.|.|TRBV5-8
TGTGCCAGCAGCTTGCATAGCAACTATGGCTACACCTTC
CASSLHSNYGYTF
>TRBJ1-2|once|.|TRBV5-4
TGTGCCAGCAGCCCCTGGAGGACGGACAACTATGGCTACACCTTC
CASSPWRTDNYGYTF
>TRBJ2-4|few|.|TRBV28
TGTGCCAGCACCTCGAGTGGCAGGGGAAACATTCAGTACTTC
CASTSSGRGNIQYF
>TRBJ2-7|.|TRBD2|TRBV5-1
TGCGCCAGCAGACTAGCGGGGGGGCCCGAGCAGTACTTC
CASRLAGGPEQYF
>TRBJ2-2|.|.|TRBV9
TGTGCCAGCAGCGCAACAGGGCAGGACACCGGGGAGCTGTTTTTT
CASSATGQDTGELFF
>TRBJ2-7|.|TRBD2|TRBV9
TGTGCCAGCAGCGTGGGACTACAGTACGAGCAGTACTTC
CASSVGLQYEQYF
>TRBJ1-4|.|.|TRBV5-1
TGCGCCAGCAGTTGGACTACCGGAGATGAAAAACTGTTTTTT
CASSWTTGDEKLFF
>TRBJ2-5|.|.|TRBV5-8
TGTGCCAGCAGCTTCGGGTTGCAGGGGACCCCGGGAGAGACCCAGTACTTC
CASSFGLQGTPGETQYF
>TRBJ1-2|.|TRBD1|TRBV28
TGTGCCAGCAGTTTTCCCGCAGGGGGTTCGGGGTATGGCTACACCTTC
CASSFPAGGSGYGYTF
>TRBJ2-2|few|.|TRBV9
TGTGCCAGCAGCCCCTTGGGGGGAACGAACACCGGGGAGCTGTTTTTT
CASSPLGGTNTGELFF
>TRBJ2-3|.|.|TRBV12-3/TRBV12-4
TGTGCCAGCGCGGCCATCACAGATACGCAGTATTTT
CASAAITDTQYF
>TRBJ2-7|once|TRBD1|TRBV6-6
TGTGCCAGCAGGGGACAGGGGGGTTTCTACGAGCAGTACTTC
CASRGQGGFYEQYF
>TRBJ2-1|.|.|TRBV7-2
TGTGCCAGCAGCCCTAGGGGGTCGGGTTTGTATGAGCAGTTCTTC
CASSPRGSGLYEQFF
>TRBJ1-5|few|TRBD1|TRBV28
TGTGCCAGCAGTCGGGGACAGCCAAGGGGGTTCAATCAGCCCCAGCATTTT
CASSRGQPRGFNQPQHF
>TRBJ2-2|.|TRBD2|TRBV5-1
TGCGCCAGCAGCATTGCGTCTAGCGGGGGCCCCAACACCGGGGAGCTGTTTTTT
CASSIASSGGPNTGELFF
>TRBJ1-1|.|TRBD1|TRBV6-5
TGTGCCAGTTCCGACAGGGAGTACACTGAAGCTTTCTTT
CASSDREYTEAFF
>TRBJ2-1|few|TRBD1|TRBV5-1
TGCGCCAGCAGCCTGCCGGGACAGGGAATCCACAATGAGCAGTTCTTC
CASSLPGQGIHNEQFF
>TRBJ2-5|.|.|TRBV28
TGTGCCAGCAGTTTATGGGCAGAAAAAGAGACCCAGTACTTC
CASSLWAEKETQYF
>TRBJ1-2|.|.|TRBV19
TGTGCCAGTAGTGACAAACGCTACCAGAGCTATGGCTACACCTTC
CASSDKRYQSYGYTF
>TRBJ1-1|.|.|TRBV6-6
TGTGCCAGCAGTTACCGGGATTTGAACACTGAAGCTTTCTTT
CASSYRDLNTEAFF
>TRBJ2-7|.|.|TRBV10-1
TGCGCCAGCAGTGAGTCTCGGACTATTGGGTACGAGCAGTACTTC
CASSESRTIGYEQYF
>TRBJ1-2|once|.|TRBV18
TGTGCCAGCTCACCAGGCCGACAGATTAACTATGGCTACACCTTC
CASSPGRQINYGYTF
>TRBJ2-7|many|.|TRBV2
TGTGCCAGCAGTGAAGGAGGACTGGGCGAGCAGTACTTC
CASSEGGLGEQYF
>TRBJ2-7|.|TRBD1|TRBV5-1
TGCGCCAGCAGCTCCGGGACAGGAGTCCACGAGCAGTACTTC
CASSSGTGVHEQYF
>TRBJ1-2|.|.|TRBV5-6
TGTGCCAGCAGCTCCCTCACAGTACTTCGCAACTATGGCTACACCTTC
CASSSLTVLRNYGYTF
>TRBJ2-7|once|.|TRBV5-1
TGCGCCAGCAGCTTGAGGGGCGTAACCCGACTCTCCGAGCAGTACTTC
CASSLRGVTRLSEQYF
>TRBJ2-7|.|TRBD2|TRBV4-3
TGCGCCAGCAGCCAAGACTCCCTCCTAGCGGGGGGGTACGAGCAGTACTTC
CASSQDSLLAGGYEQYF
>TRBJ2-5|.|TRBD2|TRBV29-1
TGCAGCGGAGGACTAGCGGGGGAGACCCAGTACTTC
CSGGLAGETQYF
>TRBJ2-1|.|.|TRBV4-3
TGCGCCAGCAGCCAAGATGTAGAACTCGAGCAGTTCTTC
CASSQDVELEQFF
>TRBJ2-3|few|.|TRBV6-5
TGTGCCAGCAGAAACAGGGACACAGATACGCAGTATTTT
CASRNRDTDTQYF
>TRBJ2-4|.|TRBD1|TRBV19
TGTGCCAGTGGGACAGACCTAGCCAAAAACATTCAGTACTTC
CASGTDLAKNIQYF
>TRBJ2-4|.|.|TRBV2
TGTGCCAGCTCGGGGAGGGGGAACATTCAGTACTTC
CASSGRGNIQYF
>TRBJ2-2|.|TRBD2|TRBV7-3
TGTGCCAGCAGCTTAAGGGGCGGGAGAACCACCGGGGAGCTGTTTTTT
CASSLRGGRTTGELFF
>TRBJ2-3|once|TRBD1|TRBV4-3
TGCGCCAGCAGCCAATTCCCGGGACAGGGGGCAGATACGCAGTATTTT
CASSQFPGQGADTQYF
>TRBJ2-3|once|TRBD2|TRBV27
TGTGCCAGCACCCTTTTTACTAGCGGGAGCTCAGATACGCAGTATTTT
CASTLFTSGSSDTQYF
>TRBJ2-1|.|.|TRBV7-8
TGTGCCAGCAGCTTAGTAGGGGATGGCAATGAGCAGTTCTTC
CASSLVGDGNEQFF
>TRBJ1-2|once|.|TRBV2
TGTGCCAGCAGTGTAGCGGGGGCAGTTGGCTATGGCTACACCTTC
CASSVAGAVGYGYTF
>TRBJ1-2|.|.|TRBV11-2
TGTGCCAGCAGCAAACAGGGTCGTGGCTACACCTTC
CASSKQGRGYTF
>TRBJ2-1|many|TRBD1|TRBV6-2/TRBV6-3
TGTGCCAGCAGTCCGCCGGGACAGGCGACCGATGAGCAGTTCTTC
CASSPPGQATDEQFF
>TRBJ1-1|once|TRBD1|TRBV19
TGTGCCAGTAGTATAGATTTTGTGGGACAGGGAGACATGAACACTGAAGCTTTCTTT
CASSIDFVGQGDMNTEAFF
>TRBJ2-3|.|TRBD2|TRBV18
TGTGCCAGCTCAGAACTAGCGGGGGGGCCACATACGCAGTATTTT
CASSELAGGPHTQYF
>TRBJ2-7|few|TRBD2|TRBV7-9
TGTGCCAGCAGCGGGGAGGGAACCCCCTACGAGCAGTACTTC
CASSGEGTPYEQYF
>TRBJ1-1|once|.|TRBV28
TGTGCCAGCAGTATGAGGACAGCCTCGAACACTGAAGCTTTCTTT
CASSMRTASNTEAFF
>TRBJ1-2|.|.|TRBV5-5
TGTGCCAGCAGCGCAGACAGCTATGGCTACACCTTC
CASSADSYGYTF
>TRBJ2-7|.|TRBD2|TRBV30
TGTGCCTGGAGTCCATACTTTGGGCGGGGGGTCCACGAGCAGTACTTC
CAWSPYFGRGVHEQYF
>TRBJ1-5|.|TRBD1|TRBV11-2
TGTGCCAGCAGATACTCCGGGACAGCTCCAAATCAGCCCCAGCATTTT
CASRYSGTAPNQPQHF
>TRBJ1-4|.|.|TRBV19
TGTGCCAGTAATTCTAAGTCTAATGAAAAACTGTTTTTT
CASNSKSNEKLFF
>TRBJ1-3|.|.|TRBV7-3
TGTGCCAGCAGCTTAAGAGGGGGACTATCTGGAAACACCATATATTTT
CASSLRGGLSGNTIYF
>TRBJ2-5|.|.|TRBV5-1
TGCGCCAGCAGCAAGGGGGAGACCCAGTACTTC
CASSKGETQYF
>TRBJ2-1|.|.|TRBV7-2
TGTGCCAGCGGCAGTTCCTCCTACAATGAGCAGTTCTTC
CASGSSSYNEQFF